This entry concerns a single TCR beta chain. Its antigen remains unidentified. The germline gives CDR1 ENHRY, CDR2 SYGVKD. V lost 3 bases, J lost 0 bases, and 13 bases lay in between. The length of the CDR3 is 16 residues. These data belong to a study of blood T cells in healthy people across ages. The study, taken as a whole, reports: TCR beta diversity correlated strongly with naive T cell percentage. More naive CD4+ cells and higher diversity marked long-lived donors relative to aged donors.

Next came a second PCR, run for about 7 to 12 cycles, which used a sample-barcoded 5' primer along with a J-beta primer mix. Each CDR3 protein is one row after TCRdb ran MiXCR on the 5' RACE reads. Of more than 500,000 distinct CDR3 sequences in the sample, over 25% were seen once. Separately, the same data were catalogued under a study of T cells of mothers and their children. That source reports: In this cohort, donors were a few healthy Caucasian mothers plus their six children. Reads recorded for TCR beta CDR3 numbered over 8 million per mother and around 2.8 million per child.

The sequence was collected from a boy aged 2 to 10 in good health. The sample taken for sequencing was blood. This chain joins TRBV10-3 and TRBJ2-3; a possible D gene is TRBD1 (5 bases). CDR3 region: CAISDTQGSSTDTQYF. The CDR3 coding sequence is TGTGCCATCAGTGACACCCAGGGCTCTAGCACAGATACGCAGTATTTT.